Below, 32 T cell receptor beta chains from the same sample are listed, as sequenced in a study of T cell responses to AZD1222 COVID-19 vaccine. The assay was immunoSEQ multiplex PCR, and TCRdb's table has in-frame clones only and misses some. This table has about 99,000 clones, approximately 88% appearing once. The sample consisted of peripheral blood, taken on day 0 of AZD1222 vaccination. The receptors stem from an adult in good health.

A word on this clone: The sample carries other DNA sequences with the same CDR3. V and J are TRBV28 and TRBJ2-5, with 12 bases aligning to TRBD1. The V segment lost 2 bases and the J segment 3 bases; nucleotides outside the gene matches: 4. Germline CDR1 is MDHEN and CDR2 is SYDVKM. There are 16 residues in the CDR3. The CDR3 DNA reads TGTGCCAGCAGTTTAGCAGGGACAGGGGGCGAAGAGACCCAGTACTTC. This translates into CASSLAGTGGEETQYF.

The chain couples TRBV16 to TRBJ2-7, with D perhaps TRBD1 (5 bases). The CDR3 length is 12 residues. In germline, CDR1 is KGHSY, CDR2 FQNENV. Trimming pared 2 bases from V and 6 bases from J, leaving 8 bases between. Here the CDR3 reads CASSQVGVEQYF. DNA for the CDR3: TGTGCCAGCAGCCAAGTAGGGGTCGAGCAGTACTTC.

This rearrangement joins TRBV7-2 to TRBJ2-1, with a possible D match to TRBD2 (7 bases). The germline V gene has CDR1 SGHTA and CDR2 FQGNSA. The CDR3 has 14 amino acids. V was trimmed by 7 bases and J by 2 bases, leaving 12 bases between them. CDR3 residues: CASTMRGPYNEQFF. The CDR3, as DNA: TGTGCCAGCACTATGCGGGGGCCCTACAATGAGCAGTTCTTC. Drawing the rest from reference TRBV7-2 and TRBJ2-1, the complete variable domain is GAGVSQSPSNKVTEKGKDVELRCDPISGHTALYWYRQSLGQGLEFLIYFQGNSAPDKSGLPSDRFSAERTGGSVSTLTIQRTQQEDSAVYLCASTMRGPYNEQFFGPGTRLTVL.

The CDR3: CASSNPTTNEKLFF. In DNA form, the CDR3 reads TGTGCCAGCAGTAACCCAACAACTAATGAAAAACTGTTTTTT. V gene TRBV28 combines with J gene TRBJ1-4, with D uncertain. This CDR3 has 14 residues. The V end was cut by 5 bases, the J end by 0 bases, with 7 bases between. Germline CDR1 reads MDHEN; CDR2 reads SYDVKM.

The chain couples TRBV7-8 to TRBJ1-2; a weak D match, TRBD1 (5 bases). V lost 1 base to trimming and J lost 2 bases, with 20 bases between them. The germline gives CDR1 SGHVS, CDR2 FQNEAQ. This CDR3 contains 18 residues. CDR3 nucleotide sequence: TGTGCCAGCAGCTTAGTGGGGGGGAGTTGGCGCCCGAACTATGGCTACACCTTC. Amino acid sequence: CASSLVGGSWRPNYGYTF.

The chain joins TRBV9 to TRBJ1-1, with a weak D call TRBD1 (5 bases). The CDR3 is 15 residues long. Germline loops: CDR1 SGDLS, CDR2 YYNGEE. Trimming took off 0 bases at V and 5 bases at J, with 14 bases between the two ends. This CDR3 is CASSVGGVGTTEAFF. The CDR3, as DNA: TGTGCCAGCAGCGTAGGGGGGGTTGGAACAACTGAAGCTTTCTTT.

V usage is TRBV7-2 and J usage is TRBJ1-6, with D hard to call. The CDR3 extends over 15 amino acids. CDR1 and CDR2 from the germline V gene are SGHTA and FQGNSA. Trimming left V 1 base short and J 7 bases short, with 11 bases between. The CDR3 DNA sequence: TGTGCCAGCAGCTTAGGAATTCAGACAAATTCACCCCTCCACTTT. Translating it yields CASSLGIQTNSPLHF.

CDR3 nucleotides: TGTGCCACCAGTCAGGGCGGGAGCTACACCTTC. Protein product: CATSQGGSYTF. The chain carries TRBV24-1 and TRBJ1-2; weak D call: TRBD1 (5 bases). This CDR3 is built from 11 residues. The V gene lost 6 bases and the J gene lost 9 bases, with 10 bases spanning the gap. Germline CDR1 and CDR2: KGHDR and SFDVKD.

J is TRBJ1-1 and V is TRBV19; D is possibly TRBD1 (5 bases). This CDR3 has 13 residues. With 6 bases removed from V and 4 bases from J, the gap between germline ends came to 12 bases. CDR1 and CDR2 from the germline V gene are LNHDA and SQIVND (reference sequence). The CDR3 loop reads CASSPVRGTEAFF. The DNA for the CDR3 is TGTGCCAGTAGCCCGGTAAGGGGCACTGAAGCTTTCTTT.

The chain carries TRBV19 and TRBJ2-1, with 8 bases lining up with TRBD2. Germline V gives CDR1 LNHDA, CDR2 SQIVND (reference sequence). Trimming took 3 bases from V and 7 from J; bases not matched to a gene: 14. This CDR3 comprises 17 residues. DNA of the CDR3: TGTGCCAGTAGTATCGGACGGAGCGGGAGATCGGGTAATGAGCAGTTCTTC. Translation gives CASSIGRSGRSGNEQFF.

The chain carries TRBV19 and TRBJ1-5; possible D gene TRBD1, 5 bases. CDR3 length equals 14 residues. Looked up from germline, CDR1 is LNHDA and CDR2 is SQIVND (reference sequence). Trimming pared 2 bases from V and 4 bases from J, leaving 9 bases between. The CDR3 spells CASSITPGNQPQHF. The CDR3 DNA reads as TGTGCCAGTAGTATAACACCAGGGAATCAGCCCCAGCATTTT.

The chain has TRBV25-1 and TRBJ2-6; D remains unclear. V shed 3 bases and J shed 1 base, with 10 bases lying between them. CDR3 length: 16 residues. The V gene's germline CDR1 is MGHDK and CDR2 SYGVNS. The CDR3 sequence: CASSDVGLSGANVLTF. The CDR3, as DNA: TGTGCCAGCAGTGATGTGGGCTTATCTGGGGCCAACGTCCTGACTTTC. The whole variable domain, filled in from reference TRBV25-1 and TRBJ2-6, reads EADIYQTPRYLVIGTGKKITLECSQTMGHDKMYWYQQDPGMELHLIHYSYGVNSTEKGDLSSESTVSRIRTEHFPLTLESARPSHTSQYLCASSDVGLSGANVLTFGAGSRLTVL.

The chain combines TRBV6-2 or TRBV6-3 with TRBJ2-7; 9 bases align to TRBD1. Trimming at V came to 2 bases and at J to 9 bases, leaving 8 bases not matched to a gene. This CDR3 comprises 14 residues. Looked up from germline, CDR1 is MNHEY and CDR2 is SVGEGT. The CDR3: CASSYPDRGGLQYF. The CDR3 DNA sequence: TGTGCCAGCAGTTACCCGGACAGGGGCGGATTGCAGTACTTC.

V and J are TRBV10-3 and TRBJ1-5; tentatively, D is TRBD1 (5 bases). Trimming took off 0 bases at V and 6 bases at J, with 9 bases between the two ends. In germline, CDR1 is ENHRY, CDR2 SYGVKD. This CDR3 has 14 amino acids. The CDR3 reads CAISESPGPQPQHF. In DNA, the CDR3 is TGTGCCATCAGTGAGTCTCCAGGGCCTCAGCCCCAGCATTTT.

The rearrangement links TRBV4-1 to TRBJ2-1; 10 bases map to TRBD2. V shed 4 bases, J shed 6 bases, and the junction held 6 bases outside the gene matches. CDR1 MGHRA and CDR2 YSYEKL come from the germline V gene. This CDR3 is 15 amino acids long. CDR3 DNA sequence: TGCGCCAGCAGCCTTACTAGCGGGGCTCGCAATGAGCAGTTCTTC. Translated, it gives CASSLTSGARNEQFF.

The chain couples TRBV5-4 to TRBJ2-2, with 15 bases fitting TRBD2. The junction had 5 bases not matched to a gene; V was cut back by 3 bases and J by 8 bases. Looked up from germline, CDR1 is SGHNT and CDR2 is YYREEE (reference sequence). This CDR3 region has 16 residues. The CDR3 coding sequence is TGTGCCAGCAGCTCCGGGACTAGCGGGAGGAGGGGGGAGCTGTTTTTT. It yields the protein CASSSGTSGRRGELFF.

V gene TRBV7-2 combines with J gene TRBJ2-2; perhaps TRBD2 as D (7 bases). V was clipped by 1 base and J by 9 bases, with 9 bases between them. Germline loops: CDR1 SGHTA, CDR2 FQGNSA. The CDR3 totals 13 residues. The CDR3 is CASSLVGGRELFF. DNA of the CDR3: TGTGCCAGCAGCTTAGTGGGGGGGCGGGAGCTGTTTTTT.

The CDR3 here is CASSRTDNQPQHF. As DNA, the CDR3 is TGTGCCAGCAGTAGGACAGACAATCAGCCCCAGCATTTT. J is TRBJ1-5 and V is TRBV9, with TRBD1 as a possible D gene (6 bases). The CDR3 is 13 amino acids. Germline V CDR1 and CDR2: SGDLS, YYNGEE. The V end was cut by 5 bases, the J end by 3 bases, with 9 bases between.

V usage is TRBV7-9 and J usage is TRBJ2-7; tentatively, D is TRBD2 (6 bases). Germline V CDR1 and CDR2: SEHNR, FQNEAQ (reference sequence). Trimming removed 1 base at V and 5 bases at J, with 12 bases between. The CDR3 length is 14 residues. The CDR3 DNA sequence: TGTGCCAGCAGCTTAGTAGGAGGGAACCACGAGCAGTACTTC. The encoded protein is CASSLVGGNHEQYF.

V usage is TRBV5-4 and J usage is TRBJ2-7; 12 nucleotides agree with TRBD1. CDR1 and CDR2 from the germline V gene are SGHNT and YYREEE (reference sequence). Trimming removed 4 bases from V and 6 bases from J; junction bases left unmatched: 2. CDR3 size: 13 residues. CDR3 in amino acids: CASSEGQGAEQYF. CDR3 nucleotides: TGTGCCAGCAGCGAGGGACAGGGGGCCGAGCAGTACTTC. Using reference TRBV5-4 and TRBJ2-7 for the parts outside the CDR3, the full variable domain is ETGVTQSPTHLIKTRGQQVTLRCSSQSGHNTVSWYQQALGQGPQFIFQYYREEENGRGNFPPRFSGLQFPNYSSELNVNALELDDSALYLCASSEGQGAEQYFGPGTRLTVT.

The chain recombines TRBV9 with TRBJ1-1; 8 positions agree with TRBD1. Per the germline V gene, CDR1 is SGDLS and CDR2 is YYNGEE. This CDR3 spans 15 amino acids. The trim removed 0 bases at V and 6 bases at J, leaving 7 bases unmatched. CDR3 sequence reads: CASSVVGQGFSEAFF. CDR3 in DNA: TGTGCCAGCAGCGTAGTTGGACAGGGATTTTCTGAAGCTTTCTTT.

The chain employs TRBV3-1 (or the pseudogene TRBV3-2) and TRBJ2-5; D may be TRBD1 (7 bases). From germline, CDR1 is LGHDT and CDR2 YNNKEL (reference sequence). V lost 4 bases, J lost 4 bases, and 16 bases lay in between. This CDR3 is built from 15 residues. For the CDR3, the DNA is TGTGCCAGCAGCCGCGGGACAGAAGTTTTAGAGACCCAGTACTTC. Translating it yields CASSRGTEVLETQYF.

The V gene is TRBV6-5, the J gene TRBJ1-1; no clear D. Germline V CDR1 and CDR2: MNHEY, SVGAGI. The germline V and J ends were trimmed by 0 bases and 3 bases, with 14 bases remaining between them. CDR3 size: 16 residues. CDR3 amino acids: CASSYSLGTYYTEAFF. The CDR3 DNA follows: TGTGCCAGCAGTTACTCCCTAGGAACCTATTACACTGAAGCTTTCTTT.

The V call is TRBV29-1, the J call TRBJ2-7, with D perhaps matching TRBD2 (6 bases). This CDR3 is built from 10 residues. Trimming left V 7 bases short and J 3 bases short, with 7 bases between. Germline CDR1 and CDR2: SQVTM and ANQGSEA. CDR3: CSGGDYEQYF. The DNA for the CDR3 is TGCAGCGGCGGGGACTACGAGCAGTACTTC.

The chain employs TRBV15 and TRBJ1-2, with a weak D call TRBD1 (5 bases). With 0 bases removed from V and 2 bases from J, the gap between germline ends came to 7 bases. This CDR3 has 14 residues. Looked up from germline, CDR1 is LNHNV and CDR2 is YYDKDF (reference sequence). The CDR3 reads CATSREGENYGYTF. CDR3 bases: TGTGCCACCAGCAGAGAAGGGGAAAACTATGGCTACACCTTC.

J is TRBJ2-5 and V is TRBV6-2 or TRBV6-3, with D perhaps given as TRBD1 or TRBD2 (5 bases each). Germline V gives CDR1 MNHEY, CDR2 SVGEGT. V lost 2 bases and J lost 2, with 12 bases in between. The CDR3 covers 15 residues. CDR3 region: CASSYGGRRQETQYF. CDR3 DNA sequence: TGTGCCAGCAGTTACGGGGGACGGAGACAAGAGACCCAGTACTTC.

The rearrangement joins TRBV4-1 to TRBJ2-7; TRBD1 matches at 7 bases. Germline assignment: CDR1 MGHRA and CDR2 YSYEKL. The J segment lost 1 base and the V segment lost 1 base, leaving 7 bases of the junction unmatched. This CDR3 region has 16 residues. For the CDR3, the DNA is TGCGCCAGCAGCCAAGCAGGGGGTAGCCGATCCTACGAGCAGTACTTC. Residues: CASSQAGGSRSYEQYF.

The chain couples TRBV11-1 to TRBJ1-3; D ambiguous. V lost 3 bases and J lost 0, with 6 bases in between. Germline V gene data show CDR1 as SGHAT and CDR2 as FQDESV (reference sequence). This CDR3 is built from 14 residues. Written as DNA, the CDR3 is TGTGCCAGCAGCTTGGATTACTCTGGAAACACCATATATTTT. Its translation: CASSLDYSGNTIYF.

J is TRBJ2-6 and V is TRBV6-6; possibly TRBD1 for D (7 bases). V was cut by 6 bases and J by 0 bases, with 24 bases left in between. The CDR3 spans 20 residues. Germline V lookup: CDR1 MNHNY, CDR2 SVGAGI (reference sequence). CDR3 amino acids: CASSREGAGQVPSGANVLTF. In nucleotides, the CDR3 is TGTGCCAGCAGCCGCGAGGGGGCGGGACAAGTGCCCTCTGGGGCCAACGTCCTGACTTTC.

V is TRBV10-1 and J is TRBJ2-2; TRBD1 aligns across 9 bases. CDR1 is WNHNN and CDR2 is SYGVQD in the germline V gene (reference sequence). The length of the CDR3 is 12 residues. The V gene end was trimmed by 8 bases and the J gene end by 7 bases; junction bases not matched to a gene: 2. CDR3 nucleotides: TGCGCCAGCGGACAGGGGATCGGGGAGCTGTTTTTT. It encodes CASGQGIGELFF.

The rearrangement uses TRBV5-5 and TRBJ1-3; 10 bases line up with TRBD1. CDR3 size: 20 residues. The germline gives CDR1 SGHKS, CDR2 YYEKEE (reference sequence). V was pared by 0 bases and J by 0 bases, with 12 bases of the junction left unmatched. CDR3 nucleotides: TGTGCCAGCAGCTTGGAACCTCGGGACAGGGGCCCGAGCTCTGGAAACACCATATATTTT. Its translation: CASSLEPRDRGPSSGNTIYF.

The CDR3 DNA follows: TGCGCCAGCAGCCAAGCCCCAACAGAACCGAACTATGGCTACACCTTC. It yields the protein CASSQAPTEPNYGYTF. J is TRBJ1-2 and V is TRBV4-3; D gene ambiguous. The CDR3 runs to 16 residues. Germline CDR1 LGHNA, CDR2 YSLEER. Trimming removed 1 base from V and 2 bases from J, with 14 bases in between.